The rows below give T cell receptor beta chains drawn from one sample of a study of T cell responses to AZD1222 COVID-19 vaccine. The method was immunoSEQ multiplex PCR; TCRdb's version includes in-frame clones alone and lacks a portion of them. The sample contains 95,000 or so clones, roughly 89% of which appear only once. Sequencing was performed on peripheral blood, taken on day 0 of AZD1222 vaccination. The receptors originated from an adult in good health. Each CDR3 is given with its conserved first and last residue. Each record gives: J gene, V gene, D gene, clone size, CDR3 DNA, CDR3 protein. The D gene is left open where the match is weak. Some rows have no size entry. The others give once, few or many, or a class for an expanded clone.

j_gene: TRBJ1-6; v_gene: TRBV25-1; d_gene: TRBD1; abundance: -; CDR3nt: TGTGCCAGCAGCGCAGACAGGGGGCTGCGATCACCCCTCCACTTT; CDR3aa: CASSADRGLRSPLHF
j_gene: TRBJ2-7; v_gene: TRBV10-3; d_gene: -; abundance: -; CDR3nt: TGTGCCATCAGTGACAGGGATCCCTACGAGCAGTACTTC; CDR3aa: CAISDRDPYEQYF
j_gene: TRBJ2-7; v_gene: TRBV10-3; d_gene: -; abundance: -; CDR3nt: TGTGCCATCAGTGAGTATGGGACTGCCTCCTACGAGCAGTACTTC; CDR3aa: CAISEYGTASYEQYF
j_gene: TRBJ1-5; v_gene: TRBV19; d_gene: -; abundance: -; CDR3nt: TGTGCCAGTAGTATTTGGCCGCGGGATCAGCCCCAGCATTTT; CDR3aa: CASSIWPRDQPQHF
j_gene: TRBJ1-5; v_gene: TRBV4-3; d_gene: -; abundance: once; CDR3nt: TGCGCCAGCAGCCTCAGACGGAGCTATCAGCCCCAGCATTTT; CDR3aa: CASSLRRSYQPQHF
j_gene: TRBJ2-3; v_gene: TRBV6-4; d_gene: TRBD2; abundance: -; CDR3nt: TGTGCCAGCAGTGACACTAGCGGGGGCCACACAGATACGCAGTATTTT; CDR3aa: CASSDTSGGHTDTQYF
j_gene: TRBJ2-5; v_gene: TRBV13; d_gene: -; abundance: -; CDR3nt: TGTGCCAGCAGCTTAAATGTCGGGGCAGAAGCGGGAGAGACCCAGTACTTC; CDR3aa: CASSLNVGAEAGETQYF
j_gene: TRBJ2-7; v_gene: TRBV15; d_gene: TRBD1; abundance: -; CDR3nt: TGTGCCACCAGAAGAGACAGGGGTAAGGGCGAGCAGTACTTC; CDR3aa: CATRRDRGKGEQYF
j_gene: TRBJ1-3; v_gene: TRBV6-5; d_gene: -; abundance: -; CDR3nt: TGTGCCAGCAGGCCACAGGAGAGTACGGGAAACACCATATATTTT; CDR3aa: CASRPQESTGNTIYF
j_gene: TRBJ2-5; v_gene: TRBV6-5; d_gene: TRBD2; abundance: -; CDR3nt: TGTGCCACCAGATCGCGGGGGGCGCGGGAGACCCAGTACTTC; CDR3aa: CATRSRGARETQYF
j_gene: TRBJ2-1; v_gene: TRBV6-4; d_gene: TRBD2; abundance: -; CDR3nt: TGTGCCAGCAGCCCTTGGGGCGGGGGGCAAGGCTCCTACAATGAGCAGTTCTTC; CDR3aa: CASSPWGGGQGSYNEQFF